This entry concerns a single TCR beta chain. The antigen is not known. Within the sample, other DNA sequences also encode this same CDR3. Both 60 Vbeta primers and 13 Jbeta primers went into the PCR. Using immunoSEQ multiplex PCR, the repertoire was profiled, and TCRdb retains in-frame clones only, with some absent. This sample carries 100,000 to 150,000 clones, around three quarters of them seen once, and the ten largest clones take 5.5% to 8%. This specimen belongs to a study of cytomegalovirus exposure and HLA in healthy donors. General study points: According to an earlier analysis, most TCR beta V segments yielded productive rearrangements about 90% or about 30% of the time. Several of the most significant clusters were apparently associated with common viral pathogens in a later analysis. A link between a missense DCLRE1C variant and TCR beta V- and J-gene trimming emerged from a later analysis.

The CDR3 is 16 residues long. Germline V gene lookup returns CDR1 MDHEN and CDR2 SYDVKM. V was clipped by 6 bases and J by 6 bases; unmatched bases: 15. The V gene is TRBV28, the J gene TRBJ2-7; 9 bases fit TRBD2. This TCR was sampled from a woman between 40 and 55 years old in good health and CMV-seronegative. The sample consisted of PBMCs. The DNA of the CDR3 is TGTGCCAGCAGCCCCGCAGGGGGGACTAGCTTCCCCGAGCAGTACTTC. The encoded protein is CASSPAGGTSFPEQYF. The entire variable domain, with the rest obtained from reference TRBV28 and TRBJ2-7, is as follows: DVKVTQSSRYLVKRTGEKVFLECVQDMDHENMFWYRQDPGLGLRLIYFSYDVKMKEKGDIPEGYSVSREKKERFSLILESASTNQTSMYLCASSPAGGTSFPEQYFGPGTRLTVT.